These T cell receptor beta chains were read from a single sample in a study of T cell changes during pregnancy in multiple sclerosis. Assay used: immunoSEQ multiplex PCR; TCRdb lists only in-frame clones, some missing. The data show fewer than 50,000 clones, with about 88% seen just once and under 0.7% held by the top ten. Sequenced here: CD4+ T cells from peripheral blood mononuclear cells, sampled in the first trimester of pregnancy. The source is a female donor with multiple sclerosis, enrolled in a pregnancy study. The CDR3 runs from the conserved cysteine through the conserved F or W. The D gene is left open where the match is weak. Clone sizes are given selectively: once, few, many, or a class where the clone is expanded.

J | D | size | V | DNA | CDR3
TRBJ1-1 | NA | NA | TRBV19 | TGTGCCAGTACATCGGAGGATTCGAGGGTTGAAGCTTTCTTT | CASTSEDSRVEAFF
TRBJ2-7 | TRBD1 | NA | TRBV7-9 | TGTGCCAGCAGCCCTACAGGGGTTGAGCAGTACTTC | CASSPTGVEQYF
TRBJ2-2 | TRBD2 | NA | TRBV5-1 | TGCGCTTCCTCTAGCGGGAGTCGTACCGGGGAGCTGTTTTTT | CASSSGSRTGELFF
TRBJ1-2 | TRBD1 | NA | TRBV28 | TGTGCCAGCATCAAGACAGGGAGAGCTGGCTACACCTTC | CASIKTGRAGYTF
TRBJ2-5 | NA | NA | TRBV5-1 | TGCGCCAGCAGCTTGGTCGGGAAAGAGACCCAGTACTTC | CASSLVGKETQYF
TRBJ2-2 | NA | NA | TRBV15 | TGTGCCACCAGCAGAAACCCCTCGCGGTACGGCACCGGGGAGCTGTTTTTT | CATSRNPSRYGTGELFF
TRBJ2-3 | NA | NA | TRBV5-1 | TGCGCCAGCAGCCCCCTAGGGACACGGGGAGATACGCAGTATTTT | CASSPLGTRGDTQYF
TRBJ2-1 | NA | NA | TRBV18 | TGTGCCAGCTCCTCCGAGGAGGGGCTGGTCACGGTCTTC | CASSSEEGLVTVF
TRBJ2-7 | TRBD2 | NA | TRBV28 | TGTGCCAGCAGTTCCCTAGCGGGAGGATCATACGAGCAGTACTTC | CASSSLAGGSYEQYF
TRBJ1-2 | TRBD1 | NA | TRBV5-1 | TGCGCCAGCAGCTTGGTTGTGACAGGGCGACTCGGCTACACCTTC | CASSLVVTGRLGYTF
TRBJ1-3 | TRBD1 | NA | TRBV18 | TGTGCCAGCTCACCAACAGGGGATGGAAACACCATATATTTT | CASSPTGDGNTIYF
TRBJ1-1 | TRBD1 | few | TRBV6-1 | TGTGCCAGCAGTGATTGGACAGGGGGGAACACTGAAGCTTTCTTT | CASSDWTGGNTEAFF
TRBJ2-1 | TRBD2 | NA | TRBV5-6 | TGTGCCAGCAGCCCAGGACTAGCGGGAGGGCCAAGGTACAATGAGCAGTTCTTC | CASSPGLAGGPRYNEQFF
TRBJ1-1 | NA | NA | TRBV6-6 | TGTGCCAGCAACCCGGGGCAGGGGCTGAACACTGAAGCTTTCTTT | CASNPGQGLNTEAFF
TRBJ2-7 | NA | NA | TRBV10-3 | TGTGCCATCAGTGAGTCGGAGCTGATGCGCTCCTACGAGCAGTACTTC | CAISESELMRSYEQYF
TRBJ2-7 | NA | NA | TRBV27 | TGTGCCAGCAGTTTATTCCGGGGAGCCAGCCACGAGCAGTACTTC | CASSLFRGASHEQYF
TRBJ2-2 | NA | NA | TRBV5-1 | TGCGCCAGCAGCCCAAGTGGGGCACCCAACACCGGGGAGCTGTTTTTT | CASSPSGAPNTGELFF
TRBJ2-1 | TRBD2 | NA | TRBV15 | TGTGCCACCAGCACCTACCCCCCCGGGACTAGTTACAATGAGCAGTTCTTC | CATSTYPPGTSYNEQFF
TRBJ2-7 | NA | NA | TRBV11-2 | TGTGCCAGCAGCTGGACACTTTCCTACGAGCAGTACTTC | CASSWTLSYEQYF
TRBJ2-3 | NA | once | TRBV19 | TGTGCCAGTAGTATAGACGCTTTGAGCGGAGATACGCAGTATTTT | CASSIDALSGDTQYF
TRBJ2-1 | TRBD1 | NA | TRBV28 | TGTGCCAGCAGTTCGTTGGGACAGGGGAGAAACAATGAGCAGTTCTTC | CASSSLGQGRNNEQFF
TRBJ2-1 | TRBD2 | NA | TRBV6-6 | TGTGCCAGCAGTTATTCCGGAACTAGCGGGAGCTATGAGCAGTTCTTC | CASSYSGTSGSYEQFF
TRBJ2-7 | TRBD2 | NA | TRBV7-6 | TGTGCCAGCAGCTCACCCCTAGCGGGGACCTACGAGCAGTACTTC | CASSSPLAGTYEQYF
TRBJ1-3 | NA | NA | TRBV4-1 | TGCGCCAGCAGCCAAGATCTTACAGTCGGAAACACCATATATTTT | CASSQDLTVGNTIYF
TRBJ2-1 | TRBD2 | NA | TRBV30 | TGTGCCTGGAGGGGCGGGAGGGCCCTCAATGAGCAGTTCTTC | CAWRGGRALNEQFF
TRBJ2-2 | NA | NA | TRBV6-1 | TGTGCCAGCAGCAAAGGACAGCCTAACACCGGGGAGCTGTTTTTT | CASSKGQPNTGELFF
TRBJ1-1 | NA | NA | TRBV11-2 | TGTGCCAGCAGCTTAGTTATCAGCACTGAAGCTTTCTTT | CASSLVISTEAFF
TRBJ1-1 | NA | medium-sized | TRBV27 | TGTGCCAGCAGTTTCCGAGGGGGAACTGAAGCTTTCTTT | CASSFRGGTEAFF
TRBJ2-3 | NA | once | TRBV28 | TGTGCCAGCACCCGGCCAGGGCCCCGCACAGATACGCAGTATTTT | CASTRPGPRTDTQYF
TRBJ2-2 | TRBD2 | NA | TRBV28 | TGTGCCAGCAGTTTGACTAGCGGAGTCACCGGGGAGCTGTTTTTT | CASSLTSGVTGELFF
TRBJ1-2 | NA | NA | TRBV5-5 | TGTGCCAGCAGCTCTGGACAGCCAACCCCGGGCTACACCTTC | CASSSGQPTPGYTF